This TCR beta chain was captured in a study of cytomegalovirus exposure and HLA in healthy donors (dated by TCRdb to the late 2010s). With respect to the entire study: In an earlier analysis of 450 to 750 of the donors, approximately 300 Gb of sequence data and 95 million to 130 million unique TCR beta sequences from about 180 million T cells were reported. Approximately 310 gigabases of sequencing data and 78 million or so unique TCR sequences were included in an early release covering 550 to 650 HLA-typed donors. Of the roughly 400 genotyped donors, approximately 82% fell in the genetic ancestry cluster associated with self-reported Caucasian donors. The aim of the study was to test whether cataloging public T cell receptors could identify signatures of past pathogen exposure. Using immunosequencing, the study profiled T cell repertoires from around 670 subjects and related those repertoires to cytomegalovirus serostatus. A separate validation cohort of 100 to 150 different subjects was used in addition to the approximately 610-subject first cohort. The study combined high-throughput TCR immunosequencing, statistical association of individual TCRs with disease status, and machine learning to predict cytomegalovirus infection status. In a later analysis, previously published TCR beta repertoires from 550 to 700 donors were re-analyzed and high-resolution HLA genotyping was added so that TCR occurrence patterns could be studied. The later analysis used no new phenotypic data to find candidate immune exposures, relying instead on TCR beta sequences and their occurrence across donors. An earlier analysis of 500 to 750 of the donors applied high-throughput TCR beta sequencing to assess whether each TCR beta V gene segment acted as functional or pseudogenic. Donor age, sex, ethnicity and CMV serostatus were collected together with the repertoire data. A later genetic analysis used genome-wide SNP genotypes for about three fifths of the 666 donors, treating that subset as a discovery cohort. All discovery cohort repertoires had been generated on a single sequencing platform. HLA typing included class I and class II loci at four-digit resolution. The number of typed donors differed by locus: about 620-640 for A, B, C, DRB1 and DQB1; some 500 for DQA1; 606 for DPA1; and roughly 450 for DPB1. Roughly 5 DR-DQ haplotypes were handled as single units for association and clustering, since linkage in the cohort was strong. Across around 400 genotyped donors of the cohort, an average of approximately 200,000 unique TCR beta nucleotide sequences per donor were sequenced, and around 20% of those sequences were non-productive. Study-wide conclusions, independent of this receptor: Some IMGT-functional V segments, including TRBV6-2 and TRBV6-3, could not be distinguished by the 87-base-pair reads and were therefore excluded. The presence/absence analyses assumed that sequencing depth was roughly uniform across donors, and that assumption may not be true. A later genetic analysis associated a missense DCLRE1C variant with V-gene and J-gene trimming of TCR beta chains, and an independent cohort replicated the association. A cluster of highly shared sequence variants was judged likely to be a technical artifact of the sequencing pipeline. In the study, approximately 160 TCR beta chains were listed as associated with cytomegalovirus. When HLA alleles, especially DR and DQ, strongly co-occurred, TCR associations were difficult to assign to individual alleles. A later analysis associated 16,951 TCR beta sequences with specific HLA alleles at a false discovery rate of 0.05. According to a later analysis, most CMV-associated TCR beta chains appeared to be HLA-restricted, and the HLA associations seemed to be driven largely by CMV exposure. In an earlier analysis of fewer than 700 of the donors, most TCR beta V segments appeared in productive rearrangements about 90% or about 30% of the time, broadly matching IMGT annotations. CMV serostatus was the only immune exposure information available for the cohort. A later analysis reported that several top co-occurrence clusters appeared linked to parvovirus B19, influenza, CMV and Epstein-Barr virus. Compared with the roughly 700-donor mean, donors in an Asian-associated ancestry cluster had fewer N-insertions in productive TCRs, according to a later genetic analysis. A later analysis found that HLA-associated TCR beta chains were more clonally expanded and had lower generation probabilities than equally common non-associated chains. Because HLA typing was unavailable for some donors at each locus, only the typed subset was used in association tests. In a later analysis, TCR association rates were found to vary across HLA loci, with the most associated TCRs seen for DRB1 alleles and the fewest for HLA-C alleles. A further reported finding was that TCR beta sequences accurately predicted the HLA-A and HLA-B alleles for most subjects in the first cohort. Linkage disequilibrium might explain the correlated functional status among segregating V segments, but an unknown experimental factor could not be excluded. It was suggested by the authors that the approach could potentially be generalized to other disease states and immunological phenotypes. Cytomegalovirus status was reported to be diagnosed by the classifier with high specificity and sensitivity in both the original and validation cohorts. A few of the identified cytomegalovirus-associated TCR beta chains were confirmed in vitro to be specific for cytomegalovirus antigens. Most TCR sequences were seen in very few donors, while some public TCRs were found in many individuals. The earlier analysis of some 540 of the donors excluded seventeen rarely observed V segments, including chromosome 9 orphons, because counts were too low. Only TCR beta chains were sequenced in this cohort, and the absence of alpha or paired-chain data limited detectable features.

As concerns this clone: Which antigen it targets is not known. Within one base of it there is no much larger clone, and no base qualities were kept. The same CDR3 can be traced to other DNA sequences in this sample.

CDR3 length: 16 amino acids, cysteine to phenylalanine. The sequence is cut down to CDR3 DNA, 48 bases in frame from base 1. At the junction V is shortened by 2 bases and J by 1 base; bases outside the gene matches: 5. CDR1 is given as MNHEY and CDR2 as SVGAGI, both from the germline V gene. Libraries were built with the immunoSEQ multiplex PCR assay. A mixture of 60 forward primers for TCR Vbeta segments and 13 reverse primers for TCR Jbeta segments was used in the multiplex PCR. Amplification of the CDR3 region of rearranged TCR beta genes was performed with a multiplex PCR assay on genomic DNA. The amplified TCR beta libraries were sequenced on the Illumina HiSeq System as 87-base-pair reads. The paper's processing steps were these. A later analysis counted tens of millions of unique TCR beta chains across the 550 to 700 repertoires, and about 10 million of these chains were shared by at least two donors. Raw reads were error-corrected and collapsed into unique sequences with a nearest-neighbor algorithm that merged closely related sequences to remove PCR and sequencing errors. CDR3 sequences were aligned to IMGT reference sequences to assign V, D and J gene segments. For a sequence to be retained, at least a six-nucleotide match to both a V gene segment and a J gene segment was required. Rearrangements were called productive when the CDR3 lacked stop codons and stayed in frame with V and J; all others were non-productive. Following IMGT convention, CDR3 was defined as the stretch from the second conserved V-encoded cysteine up to the conserved J-encoded phenylalanine. The earlier analysis of about 590 of the donors excluded sequences that lacked an unambiguous match to a single V gene segment. An earlier analysis of fewer than 650 of the donors classified V segments as functional when productive rearrangements were above 56.7% and as segregating when the standard deviation between donors was above 5%. A statistical classification framework was built to diagnose cytomegalovirus status from the catalog of TCR beta chain sequences. In a later analysis, V and J genes were assigned by comparing TCR nucleotide sequences against IMGT/GENE-DB human TR gene sequences. Using the TCRdist pipeline, a later analysis assigned CDR3 sequences along with most-parsimonious VDJ recombination scenarios. In a later analysis, each TCR beta chain was defined by its CDR3 amino acid sequence together with its V-gene family, and reads lacking a unique V-gene family were excluded. To address suspected cross-contamination and a sequencing artifact, a later analysis removed 550 to 750 highly shared, low-generation-probability nucleotide sequences. For each public chain, a later analysis derived a clonal expansion index from normalized ranks of inferred template counts within each repertoire. In a later analysis, generation probabilities were computed using a VDJ recombination model fitted to out-of-frame rearrangements, and the results were checked against IGoR. In a later analysis, hypergeometric tests were used to score TCR-TCR, TCR-HLA and TCR-CMV co-occurrence, with a repertoire-size bias correction applied to TCR pairs. To estimate false discovery rates, a later analysis permuted the HLA or CMV assignments 20 times. A later analysis grouped co-occurring TCRs with DBSCAN, adding TCRdist sequence similarity when clustering within HLA-allele-positive subsets. For co-occurrence clustering, repertoires with fewer than 30,000 or more than 120,000 public chains were excluded, along with 4 to 6 repertoires with anomalous nucleotide sharing. This is the immuneACCESS table as TCRdb keeps it, with only in-frame sequences that have V and J called. A part of the clones is gone; compared with another copy, unresolved V genes explain less than half, and the rest is unexplained. V, J and clone size reflect that table, while D and trimming were determined from the DNA. For this sample the table gives some 110,000 clones, of which over 70% were detected only once. The ten most abundant clones make up approximately 10% of the sample.

The cohort comprised hundreds of healthy bone marrow donors. Cohort members were all nominally healthy when sampled, although unrecorded immune exposures were likely present. The donor was CMV seropositive and belonged to the group of about 290 seropositive cohort members. A peripheral blood sample was provided by each donor, and peripheral blood mononuclear cells were used for TCR beta sequencing. The Qiagen DNeasy Blood Extraction Kit was used to extract genomic DNA from the blood cell samples. This TCR derives from a woman between 45 and 60 years old in good health and CMV-seropositive. The rearranged chain carries TRBV6-5 and TRBJ1-1; the central 9 bases match TRBD1. The sample consisted of PBMCs. The CDR3 has the sequence CASSYGTGSTNTEAFF. The nucleotide sequence reads as follows: TGTGCCAGCAGTTACGGGACAGGGAGCACGAACACTGAAGCTTTCTTT.